The T cell receptor (beta chain) described here comes from a study of patients and donors after allogeneic stem cell transplantation. This clonotype was counted between two and nine times. TCRdb reanalysed the RT-PCR reads using MiXCR and keeps one entry per CDR3 protein. Here the sample spans about 960,000 distinct CDR3 sequences, 18% being singletons. Germline values: CDR1 LGHNA, CDR2 YSLEER. The ends were cut back, 3 bases at V and 0 bases at J, with 14 bases in the middle. This CDR3 comprises 16 residues. V usage is TRBV4-3 and J usage is TRBJ1-1; D not resolved. The origin of this receptor is a human donor who was either an allogeneic HSCT recipient or a stem cell or donor lymphocyte infusion donor (not recorded which). It is not recorded whose cells these are; they may come from a transplant donor. Sequencing was carried out using blood, either unsorted or a sorted T cell fraction (not recorded which). The chain's CDR3 is CASSHGPGNMNTEAFF. Written as DNA, the CDR3 is TGCGCCAGCAGCCATGGACCGGGGAATATGAACACTGAAGCTTTCTTT.